This TCR beta chain was identified in a study of neoadjuvant nivolumab and ipilimumab in lung cancer. Profiling relied on immunoSEQ multiplex PCR, and the TCRdb table lists in-frame clones only, not all of them. This sample carries some 8,000 clones, roughly 77% of them seen once, and the ten largest clones take about 6.2%. The CDR3 sequence is 15 residues long. From germline, CDR1 is MNHEY and CDR2 SVGAGI. The V end lost 8 bases, the J end lost 8 bases, and 19 bases lay between the germline ends. The clonotype comes from an adult with non-small cell lung cancer. This chain connects TRBV6-5 to TRBJ1-6; the D gene is possibly TRBD1 (5 bases). Sequencing used adjacent normal lung tissue, obtained after neoadjuvant nivolumab, alone or with ipilimumab, at or shortly before surgery. This chain's CDR3 is CASQGGNDRDSPLHF. CDR3 in DNA: TGTGCCAGCCAGGGCGGGAATGACCGGGATTCACCCCTCCACTTT.